This T cell receptor beta chain was profiled in a study of blood T cell repertoires in COVID-19. Study information: COVID-19 samples from acute and convalescent phases originated in the United States, Italy and Spain. Sample material is recorded as cDNA or gDNA derived from T cells, B-cell-depleted T cells, or PBMCs.

Trimming removed 5 bases at V and 4 bases at J, with 16 bases between. CDR1 is SGHTA, CDR2 FQGTGA, per germline. The CDR3 extends over 15 amino acids. Method: immunoSEQ multiplex PCR; TCRdb's copy keeps in-frame clones and lacks some. The data hold 35,000 to 45,000 clones, with approximately 86% observed a single time. The chain employs TRBV7-3 and TRBJ2-3; possibly TRBD1 for D (7 bases). This receptor was obtained from a human donor in a cohort sampled during active COVID-19. Sequenced: peripheral blood. As DNA, the CDR3 is TGTGCCAGCAGCCGGGGCGACAGGGAGGCAGATACGCAGTATTTT. Translated, it gives CASSRGDREADTQYF.